This T cell receptor beta chain was sequenced for a study of radiotherapy plus CTLA-4 blockade in lung cancer. Study outcomes and limitations: In blood, TCR clones derived from the tumor expanded after radiotherapy plus ipilimumab.

As concerns this clone: The antigen remains undetermined.

Focal radiation plus CTLA-4 blockade with ipilimumab was administered to patients who had chemo-refractory metastatic non-small-cell lung cancer. Sequencing used immunoSEQ multiplex PCR; TCRdb keeps in-frame clones, though not all of them. The sample records tens of thousands of clones, approximately 86% being singletons. The CDR3 has 15 residues. Germline loops: CDR1 MDHEN, CDR2 SYDVKM. Trimming pared 6 bases from V and 0 bases from J, leaving 12 bases between. The receptor was isolated from a human donor with non-small cell lung cancer that progressed on radiotherapy plus ipilimumab. V and J are TRBV28 and TRBJ1-3; the D is unclear. Sequencing used peripheral blood, obtained from a patient treated with radiotherapy plus ipilimumab. CDR3 sequence reads: CASSLRPGSGNTIYF. DNA of the CDR3: TGTGCCAGCAGCCTCAGACCCGGCTCTGGAAACACCATATATTTT.